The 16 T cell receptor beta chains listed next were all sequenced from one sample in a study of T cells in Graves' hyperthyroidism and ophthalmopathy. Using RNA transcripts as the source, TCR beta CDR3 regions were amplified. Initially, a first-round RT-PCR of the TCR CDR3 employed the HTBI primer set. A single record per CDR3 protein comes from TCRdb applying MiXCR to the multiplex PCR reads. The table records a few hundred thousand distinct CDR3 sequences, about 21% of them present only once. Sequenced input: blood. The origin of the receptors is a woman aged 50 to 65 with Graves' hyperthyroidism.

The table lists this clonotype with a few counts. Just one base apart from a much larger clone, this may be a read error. The CDR3 DNA reads TGTGCCACCAGTGGAGGAGCGGGAGGATTTACAGATACGCAGTATTTT. Translated, it gives CATSGGAGGFTDTQYF. The chain joins TRBV24-1 to TRBJ2-3; TRBD2 agrees at 9 bases. The CDR3 covers 16 residues. With V trimmed by 5 bases and J by 3 bases, 8 bases remained unmatched. The germline CDR1 and CDR2 sequences are KGHDR and SFDVKD.

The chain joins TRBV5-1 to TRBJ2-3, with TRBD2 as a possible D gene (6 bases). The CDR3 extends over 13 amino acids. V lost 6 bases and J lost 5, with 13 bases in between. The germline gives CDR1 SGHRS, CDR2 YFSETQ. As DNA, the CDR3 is TGCGCCAGCACCGGGAGCGCAGGAGATACGCAGTATTTT. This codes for CASTGSAGDTQYF.

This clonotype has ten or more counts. CDR3 sequence: CASSLSTGVLYEQYF. The CDR3 region has the DNA TGTGCCAGCAGCTTATCGACAGGCGTTCTTTACGAGCAGTACTTC. The genes are TRBV11-2 and TRBJ2-7; D is possibly TRBD1 (6 bases). The germline V and J ends were trimmed by 2 bases and 4 bases, with 15 bases remaining between them. Germline CDR1 and CDR2: SGHAT and FQNNGV. The length of the CDR3 is 15 residues.

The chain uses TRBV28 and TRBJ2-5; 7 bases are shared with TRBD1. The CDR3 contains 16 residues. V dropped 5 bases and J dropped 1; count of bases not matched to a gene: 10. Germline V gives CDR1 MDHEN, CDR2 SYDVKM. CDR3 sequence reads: CASSPRQGWVQETQYF. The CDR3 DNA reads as TGTGCCAGCAGTCCCAGACAGGGTTGGGTCCAAGAGACCCAGTACTTC. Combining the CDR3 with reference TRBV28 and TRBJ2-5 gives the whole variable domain DVKVTQSSRYLVKRTGEKVFLECVQDMDHENMFWYRQDPGLGLRLIYFSYDVKMKEKGDIPEGYSVSREKKERFSLILESASTNQTSMYLCASSPRQGWVQETQYFGPGTRLLVL.

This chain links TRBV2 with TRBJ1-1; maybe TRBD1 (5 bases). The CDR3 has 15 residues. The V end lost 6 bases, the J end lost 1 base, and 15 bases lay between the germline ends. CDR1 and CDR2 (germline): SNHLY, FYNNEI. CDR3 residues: CASRADRTSNTEAFF. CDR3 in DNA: TGTGCCAGCAGGGCAGACAGAACCTCGAACACTGAAGCTTTCTTT. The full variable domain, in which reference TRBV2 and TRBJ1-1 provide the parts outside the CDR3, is EPEVTQTPSHQVTQMGQEVILRCVPISNHLYFYWYRQILGQKVEFLVSFYNNEISEKSEIFDDQFSVERPDGSNFTLKIRSTKLEDSAMYFCASRADRTSNTEAFFGQGTRLTVV.

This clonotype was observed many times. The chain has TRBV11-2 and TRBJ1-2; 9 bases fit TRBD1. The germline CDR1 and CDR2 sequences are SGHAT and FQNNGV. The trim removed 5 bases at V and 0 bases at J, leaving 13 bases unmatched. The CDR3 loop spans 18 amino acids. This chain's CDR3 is CASSPRPGQGKTNYGYTF. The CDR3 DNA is TGTGCCAGCAGCCCGAGACCGGGACAGGGTAAAACTAACTATGGCTACACCTTC.

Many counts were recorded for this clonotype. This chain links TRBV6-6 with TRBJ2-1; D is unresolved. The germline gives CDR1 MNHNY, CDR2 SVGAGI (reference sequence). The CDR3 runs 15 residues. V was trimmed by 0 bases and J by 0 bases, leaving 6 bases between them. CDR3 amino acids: CASSYSKSSYNEQFF. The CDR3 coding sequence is TGTGCCAGCAGTTACTCTAAAAGCTCCTACAATGAGCAGTTCTTC.

The CDR3 nucleotides read TGTGCCAGCAAAATGGGACAGCTCTCTGGAAACACCATATATTTT. Its translation is CASKMGQLSGNTIYF. This rearrangement joins TRBV6-1 to TRBJ1-3; 7 bases are a match to TRBD1. CDR1 is MNHNS, CDR2 SASEGT, per germline. Trimming at V came to 7 bases and at J to 0 bases, leaving 6 bases not matched to a gene. This CDR3 has 15 residues.

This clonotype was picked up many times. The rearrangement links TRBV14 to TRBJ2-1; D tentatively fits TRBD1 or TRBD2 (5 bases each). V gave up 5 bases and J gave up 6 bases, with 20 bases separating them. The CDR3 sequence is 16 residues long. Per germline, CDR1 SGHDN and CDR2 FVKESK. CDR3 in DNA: TGTGCCAGCAGCACCCAGTGGGGGTCGAGACTCAATGAGCAGTTCTTC. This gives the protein CASSTQWGSRLNEQFF. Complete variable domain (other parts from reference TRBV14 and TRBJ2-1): EAGVTQFPSHSVIEKGQTVTLRCDPISGHDNLYWYRRVMGKEIKFLLHFVKESKQDESGMPNNRFLAERTGGTYSTLKVQPAELEDSGVYFCASSTQWGSRLNEQFFGPGTRLTVL.

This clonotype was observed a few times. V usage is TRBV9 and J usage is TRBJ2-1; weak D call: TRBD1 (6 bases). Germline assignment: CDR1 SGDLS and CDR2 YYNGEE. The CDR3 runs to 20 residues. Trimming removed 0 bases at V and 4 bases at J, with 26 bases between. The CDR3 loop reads CASSVAGRGNEYSRYNEQFF. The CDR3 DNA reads TGTGCCAGCAGCGTAGCGGGCAGGGGTAACGAATACTCGAGGTACAATGAGCAGTTCTTC. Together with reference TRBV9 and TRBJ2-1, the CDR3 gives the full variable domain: DSGVTQTPKHLITATGQRVTLRCSPRSGDLSVYWYQQSLDQGLQFLIQYYNGEERAKGNILERFSAQQFPDLHSELNLSSLELGDSALYFCASSVAGRGNEYSRYNEQFFGPGTRLTVL.

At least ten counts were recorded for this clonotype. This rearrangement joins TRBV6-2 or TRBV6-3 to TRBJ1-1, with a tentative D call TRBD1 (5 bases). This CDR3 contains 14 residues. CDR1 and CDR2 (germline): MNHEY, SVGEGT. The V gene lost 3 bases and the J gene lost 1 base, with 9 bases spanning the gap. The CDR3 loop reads CASSYLGENTEAFF. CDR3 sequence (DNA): TGTGCCAGCAGTTATTTGGGGGAGAACACTGAAGCTTTCTTT.

CDR3 sequence: CASSVQGRATNEKLFF. For the CDR3, the DNA is TGTGCCAGTAGTGTCCAGGGGAGGGCAACTAATGAAAAACTGTTTTTT. The V call is TRBV19, the J call TRBJ1-4; maybe TRBD1 (6 bases). The germline CDR1 and CDR2 sequences are LNHDA and SQIVND (reference sequence). CDR3 length: 16 residues. V gave up 5 bases and J gave up 0 bases, with 13 bases separating them.

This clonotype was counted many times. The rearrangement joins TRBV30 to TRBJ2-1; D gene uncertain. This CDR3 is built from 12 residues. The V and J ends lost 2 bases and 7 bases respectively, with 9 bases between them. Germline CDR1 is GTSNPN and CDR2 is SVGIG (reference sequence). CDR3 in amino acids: CAWSLWGNEQFF. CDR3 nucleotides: TGTGCCTGGAGTCTATGGGGAAATGAGCAGTTCTTC. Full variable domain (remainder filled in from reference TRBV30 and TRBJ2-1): SQTIHQWPATLVQPVGSPLSLECTVEGTSNPNLYWYRQAAGRGLQLLFYSVGIGQISSEVPQNLSASRPQDRQFILSSKKLLLSDSGFYLCAWSLWGNEQFFGPGTRLTVL.

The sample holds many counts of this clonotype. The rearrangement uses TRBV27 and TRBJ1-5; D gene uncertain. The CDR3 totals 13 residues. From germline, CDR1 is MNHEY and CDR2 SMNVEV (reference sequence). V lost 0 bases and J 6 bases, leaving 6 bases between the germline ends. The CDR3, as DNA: TGTGCCAGCAGTTTATCGATAAGTCAGCCCCAGCATTTT. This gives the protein CASSLSISQPQHF.

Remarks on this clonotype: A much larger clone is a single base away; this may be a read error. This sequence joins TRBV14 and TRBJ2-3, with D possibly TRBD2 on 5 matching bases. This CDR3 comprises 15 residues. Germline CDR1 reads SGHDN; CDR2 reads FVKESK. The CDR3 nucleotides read TGTGTCAGCAGCCAAACGAGGAGGTCGTATAATACGCAGTATTTT. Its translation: CVSSQTRRSYNTQYF.

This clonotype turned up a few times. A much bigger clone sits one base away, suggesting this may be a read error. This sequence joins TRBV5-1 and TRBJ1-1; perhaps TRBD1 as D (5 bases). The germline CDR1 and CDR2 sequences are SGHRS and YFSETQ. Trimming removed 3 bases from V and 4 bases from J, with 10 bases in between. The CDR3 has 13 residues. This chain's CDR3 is CASSWVGGTEAFF. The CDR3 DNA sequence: TGCGCCAGCAGCTGGGTGGGGGGCACTGAAGCTTTCTTT.